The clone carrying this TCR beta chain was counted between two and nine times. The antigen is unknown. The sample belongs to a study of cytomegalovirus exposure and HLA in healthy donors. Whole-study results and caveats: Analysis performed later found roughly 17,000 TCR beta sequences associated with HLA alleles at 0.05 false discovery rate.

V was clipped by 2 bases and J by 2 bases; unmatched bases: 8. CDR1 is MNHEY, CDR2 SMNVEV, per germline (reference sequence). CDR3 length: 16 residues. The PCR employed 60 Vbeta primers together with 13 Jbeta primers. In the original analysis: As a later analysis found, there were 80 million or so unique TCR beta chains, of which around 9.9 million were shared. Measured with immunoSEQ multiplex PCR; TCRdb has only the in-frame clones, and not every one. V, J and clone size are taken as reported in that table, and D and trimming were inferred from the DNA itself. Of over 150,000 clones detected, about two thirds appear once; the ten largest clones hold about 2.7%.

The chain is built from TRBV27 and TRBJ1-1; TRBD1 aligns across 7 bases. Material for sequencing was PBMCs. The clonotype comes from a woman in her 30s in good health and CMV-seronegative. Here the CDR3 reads CASSLRRQGGNTEAFF. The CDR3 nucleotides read TGTGCCAGCAGTTTAAGGCGACAGGGTGGAAACACTGAAGCTTTCTTT.